The clone carrying this TCR beta chain was recorded at least ten times. This entry is derived from a study of T-cell reconstitution after alpha-beta-depleted transplantation in children. Unique molecular identifiers were built into the TCRbeta library. Each CDR3 protein gets one entry after TCRdb re-called the PCR reads with MiXCR. The sample includes over 150,000 distinct CDR3 sequences, 14% to 15% of them seen just once. Trimming took 4 bases from V and 7 from J, leaving 18 bases between them. This CDR3 has 14 residues. The germline gives CDR1 SGHRS, CDR2 YFSETQ. This clonotype was sampled from a human donor who donated a stem cell graft to a child with acute lymphoblastic leukemia. This rearrangement joins TRBV5-1 to TRBJ2-7; D gene ambiguous. Sequencing used PBMCs from the stem cell graft donor, obtained from the stem cell graft. CDR3: CASSTRSGSREQYF. CDR3 bases: TGCGCCAGCAGCACGCGTTCTGGCTCGAGGGAGCAGTACTTC. Full variable domain (rest looked up from reference TRBV5-1 and TRBJ2-7): KAGVTQTPRYLIKTRGQQVTLSCSPISGHRSVSWYQQTPGQGLQFLFEYFSETQRNKGNFPGRFSGRQFSNSRSEMNVSTLELGDSALYLCASSTRSGSREQYFGPGTRLTVT.